Presented here are 23 T cell receptor beta chains from one specimen sequenced in a study of blood T cell repertoires in COVID-19. Measured with immunoSEQ multiplex PCR; TCRdb has only the in-frame clones, and not every one. The sample consists of some 300,000 clones, over 75% of them appearing once. Sequenced: PBMCs or T cells enriched from blood (not recorded which). Every receptor here comes from a man aged 25 to 45 who had recovered from COVID-19.

This chain uses TRBV30 with TRBJ2-5; TRBD2 matches 12 bases. The CDR3 contains 14 residues. CDR1 and CDR2 from the germline V gene are GTSNPN and SVGIG (reference sequence). Trimming took 0 bases from V and 5 from J; bases not matched to a gene: 1. The CDR3 is CAWSVLAGGETQYF. The CDR3 DNA sequence: TGTGCCTGGAGTGTTCTAGCGGGGGGGGAGACCCAGTACTTC.

The chain links TRBV27 to TRBJ1-6, with TRBD1 as a possible D gene (5 bases). The V end was cut by 3 bases, the J end by 8 bases, with 11 bases between. The CDR3 sequence is 14 residues long. Germline-derived CDR1 and CDR2 are MNHEY and SMNVEV (reference sequence). CDR3 in amino acids: CASSLALGHSPLHF. The CDR3 nucleotides read TGTGCCAGCAGTTTGGCCCTGGGGCATTCACCCCTCCACTTT.

This chain connects TRBV6-5 to TRBJ1-1; 11 bases fit TRBD1. This CDR3 region has 14 residues. The germline gives CDR1 MNHEY, CDR2 SVGAGI. Trimming cost V 6 bases and J 8 bases; bases outside gene matches: 8. The CDR3 protein is CASSFRTGGMEAFF. CDR3 nucleotides: TGTGCCAGCAGCTTCAGGACAGGGGGCATGGAAGCTTTCTTT.

This clone was observed a few times. J is TRBJ1-6 and V is TRBV5-1; D is uncertain. The germline V and J ends were trimmed by 1 base and 5 bases, with 10 bases remaining between them. This CDR3 spans 15 amino acids. The V gene's germline CDR1 is SGHRS and CDR2 YFSETQ. The CDR3, as DNA: TGCGCCAGCAGCTTGACACAGTCTAATAATTCACCCCTCCACTTT. This translates into CASSLTQSNNSPLHF.

V is TRBV5-4 and J is TRBJ1-1; no clear D. CDR1 is SGHNT and CDR2 is YYREEE in the germline V gene (reference sequence). The CDR3 has 15 residues. The V and J ends lost 0 bases and 0 bases respectively, with 9 bases between them. CDR3 residues: CASSLAGAMNTEAFF. The CDR3 coding sequence is TGTGCCAGCAGCTTGGCCGGTGCGATGAACACTGAAGCTTTCTTT.

V gene TRBV7-2 combines with J gene TRBJ2-7; 7 positions match TRBD1. Germline V gene lookup returns CDR1 SGHTA and CDR2 FQGNSA. This CDR3 spans 15 amino acids. V lost 1 base to trimming and J lost 12 bases; unmatched junction nucleotides: 15. The CDR3 sequence: CASSLDERGPLMRYF. The CDR3 region has the DNA TGTGCCAGCAGCTTAGATGAGAGGGGGCCCCTGATGCGGTACTTC.

In this sample, this clone turned up once. This chain connects TRBV21-1 to TRBJ2-6; the DNA was not compared with TRBD1, the D call given in the table. TRBV21-1 is termed a pseudogene. The CDR3 length is 17 residues. The CDR3 DNA is TGTGCCAGCAGCAAAGAGGGCGGACAGTCTGGGGCCAACGTCCTGACTTTC. Its protein product is CASSKEGGQSGANVLTF.

The chain recombines TRBV2 with TRBJ2-3; 9 nucleotides align to TRBD1. Trimming cost V 2 bases and J 3 bases; bases outside gene matches: 3. In germline, CDR1 is SNHLY, CDR2 FYNNEI. The CDR3 spans 15 residues. The CDR3 nucleotides read TGTGCCAGCAGTGAACCGGGACAGGGAACAGATACGCAGTATTTT. Translating it yields CASSEPGQGTDTQYF. Looking up the rest from reference TRBV2 and TRBJ2-3 gives the full variable domain: EPEVTQTPSHQVTQMGQEVILRCVPISNHLYFYWYRQILGQKVEFLVSFYNNEISEKSEIFDDQFSVERPDGSNFTLKIRSTKLEDSAMYFCASSEPGQGTDTQYFGPGTRLTVL.

CDR3 protein: CASSIQGAYNSPLHF. The CDR3 DNA follows: TGTGCCAGTAGTATCCAGGGCGCCTATAATTCACCCCTCCACTTT. J is TRBJ1-6 and V is TRBV19; weak D call: TRBD1 (5 bases). V gave up 3 bases and J gave up 2 bases, with 8 bases separating them. The CDR3 spans 15 residues. Germline V gives CDR1 LNHDA, CDR2 SQIVND (reference sequence).

The gene calls are TRBV4-1 and TRBJ1-2; D unclear. Per the germline V gene, CDR1 is MGHRA and CDR2 is YSYEKL. Trimming removed 4 bases at V and 5 bases at J, with 11 bases between. This CDR3 region has 13 residues. Here the CDR3 DNA reads TGCGCCAGCAGCCCCCCAGGCGCTTATGGCTACACCTTC. Amino acid sequence: CASSPPGAYGYTF.

The chain uses TRBV2 and TRBJ1-4, with a tentative D call TRBD1 (6 bases). Germline values: CDR1 SNHLY, CDR2 FYNNEI. Trimming removed 2 bases at V and 0 bases at J, with 7 bases between. The CDR3 spans 15 residues. As DNA, the CDR3 is TGTGCCAGCAGTGAAAGGACAGCAACTAATGAAAAACTGTTTTTT. Its translation: CASSERTATNEKLFF.

The J gene is TRBJ2-2, the V gene TRBV7-9, with a possible D match to TRBD2 (5 bases). V lost 4 bases and J 5 bases, leaving 20 bases between the germline ends. The germline V gene encodes CDR1 SEHNR and CDR2 FQNEAQ (reference sequence). This CDR3 is 17 amino acids long. The CDR3 reads CASSSSGKREVTGELFF. The CDR3 coding sequence is TGTGCCAGCAGCTCCAGTGGGAAGAGGGAAGTTACCGGGGAGCTGTTTTTT. The whole variable domain, filled in from reference TRBV7-9 and TRBJ2-2, reads DTGVSQNPRHKITKRGQNVTFRCDPISEHNRLYWYRQTLGQGPEFLTYFQNEAQLEKSRLLSDRFSAERPKGSFSTLEIQRTEQGDSAMYLCASSSSGKREVTGELFFGEGSRLTVL.

The chain uses TRBV2 and TRBJ2-3, with 9 bases aligning to TRBD2. The V gene end was trimmed by 6 bases and the J gene end by 4 bases; junction bases not matched to a gene: 11. The CDR3 contains 16 residues. Germline lookup yields CDR1 SNHLY and CDR2 FYNNEI. The CDR3 region is CASRAGTSTAADTQYF. The DNA of the CDR3 is TGTGCCAGCAGGGCCGGGACTAGCACCGCCGCAGATACGCAGTATTTT.

V usage is TRBV6-6 and J usage is TRBJ1-1; TRBD1 matches 10 bases. The CDR3 totals 15 residues. CDR1 and CDR2 from the germline V gene are MNHNY and SVGAGI (reference sequence). Losses at the gene ends were 4 bases for V and 3 bases for J; bases not matched to a gene: 5. Written as DNA, the CDR3 is TGTGCCAGCAGTTTGACAGGGGGCGCCGACACTGAAGCTTTCTTT. It is translated as CASSLTGGADTEAFF.

This rearrangement joins TRBV5-1 to TRBJ2-3; D ambiguous. The germline V gene has CDR1 SGHRS and CDR2 YFSETQ. V was trimmed by 2 bases and J by 2 bases, leaving 9 bases between them. This CDR3 has 14 amino acids. The CDR3 DNA reads as TGCGCCAGCAGCTTCCAATACTCCACAGATACGCAGTATTTT. Amino acids: CASSFQYSTDTQYF. Full variable domain (rest looked up from reference TRBV5-1 and TRBJ2-3): KAGVTQTPRYLIKTRGQQVTLSCSPISGHRSVSWYQQTPGQGLQFLFEYFSETQRNKGNFPGRFSGRQFSNSRSEMNVSTLELGDSALYLCASSFQYSTDTQYFGPGTRLTVL.

The V call is TRBV19, the J call TRBJ2-6, with a possible D match to TRBD1 (6 bases). CDR1 is LNHDA, CDR2 SQIVND, per germline (reference sequence). The CDR3 consists of 21 residues. V was cut by 1 base and J by 0 bases, with 22 bases left in between. The DNA of the CDR3 is TGTGCCAGTAGTATAGTCGGGGTACTCAGGGGTCCCAGCTCTGGGGCCAACGTCCTGACTTTC. Residues: CASSIVGVLRGPSSGANVLTF.

This rearrangement joins TRBV12-3 or TRBV12-4 to TRBJ1-2, with 8 bases fitting TRBD1. The CDR3 has 12 residues. The V gene end was trimmed by 6 bases and the J gene end by 5 bases; junction bases not matched to a gene: 2. DNA for the CDR3: TGTGCCAGCAGGCAGGGGGCTTATGGCTACACCTTC. It yields the protein CASRQGAYGYTF.

The CDR3 nucleotides read TGTGCCAGCAGCCAGGTAGCGGGAGGTTACGAGCAGTACTTC. This codes for CASSQVAGGYEQYF. The V call is TRBV3-1 (or the pseudogene TRBV3-2), the J call TRBJ2-7; the match to TRBD2 covers 10 bases. This CDR3 is built from 14 residues. CDR1 is LGHDT, CDR2 YNNKEL, per germline (reference sequence). Losses at the gene ends were 3 bases for V and 4 bases for J; bases not matched to a gene: 3.

The chain links TRBV5-1 to TRBJ1-2, with D perhaps TRBD1 (5 bases). The CDR3 has 16 amino acids. Trimming removed 2 bases at V and 2 bases at J, with 16 bases between. CDR1 and CDR2 (germline): SGHRS, YFSETQ. CDR3 in DNA: TGCGCCAGCAGCTTCGCGGGCGGGGCCTCGAACTATGGCTACACCTTC. Amino acid sequence: CASSFAGGASNYGYTF.

The genes are TRBV24-1 and TRBJ2-7; 8 bases agree with TRBD2. J was trimmed by 1 base and V by 4 bases; bases with no gene match: 5. Germline V gene data show CDR1 as KGHDR and CDR2 as SFDVKD. The CDR3 extends over 15 amino acids. CDR3 residues: CATSDPGTSSYEQYF. CDR3 nucleotide sequence: TGTGCCACCAGTGACCCCGGGACTAGTTCCTACGAGCAGTACTTC.

This chain's CDR3 is CAKKTGTSNDTQYF. CDR3 DNA sequence: TGTGCCAAGAAGACCGGGACTAGCAATGATACGCAGTATTTT. The chain joins TRBV11-2 to TRBJ2-3; 9 bases are a match to TRBD2. Germline values: CDR1 SGHAT, CDR2 FQNNGV. V gave up 10 bases and J gave up 6 bases; unmatched junction bases: 11. CDR3 length: 14 amino acids.

This clone was counted a few times. J is TRBJ1-2 and V is TRBV6-4; TRBD1 is a possible D gene (5 bases). Germline-derived CDR1 and CDR2 are MRHNA and SNTAGT. V was clipped by 2 bases and J by 8 bases, with 12 bases between them. The CDR3 contains 13 residues. CDR3 amino acids: CASSDGGARGYTF. In DNA, the CDR3 is TGTGCCAGCAGTGACGGAGGGGCACGGGGCTACACCTTC.

The gene calls are TRBV28 and TRBJ2-3; D is perhaps TRBD2 (7 bases). The V and J ends lost 8 bases and 4 bases respectively, with 22 bases between them. There are 16 residues in the CDR3. The germline CDR1 and CDR2 sequences are MDHEN and SYDVKM. The CDR3 spells CASRDTRGGRADTQYF. CDR3 DNA: TGTGCCAGCCGCGACACGAGGGGGGGTCGGGCAGATACGCAGTATTTT.